This T cell receptor beta chain came from a study of Graves' ophthalmopathy and Graves' hyperthyroidism. Study-wide results and caveats: Most expanded clonotypes in thyroid above 0.001 frequency also showed up in blood. Sensitivity reached roughly 90% and specificity almost 83% for a 13-signature model separating ophthalmopathy from stable hyperthyroidism.

Using RNA transcripts, the TCR beta CDR3 regions were amplified. An opening RT-PCR round employed HTBI primers and preceded a second-round multiplex PCR. MiXCR, run by TCRdb on the multiplex PCR reads, gives a single entry per CDR3 protein. Of about 700,000 distinct CDR3 sequences listed, approximately 40% are singletons. Germline CDR1 SQVTM, CDR2 ANQGSEA. The J segment lost 4 bases and the V segment lost 3 bases, leaving 4 bases of the junction unmatched. CDR3 length equals 15 residues. This clonotype was seen many times. What it recognizes is unknown. This chain uses TRBV29-1 with TRBJ2-5; 14 bases align to TRBD2. Specimen: peripheral blood. This clonotype was sampled from an adult man with Graves' ophthalmopathy. In nucleotides, the CDR3 is TGCAGCGTTGACGGGACTAGCGGGAGTTCAGAGACCCAGTACTTC. Protein sequence: CSVDGTSGSSETQYF.